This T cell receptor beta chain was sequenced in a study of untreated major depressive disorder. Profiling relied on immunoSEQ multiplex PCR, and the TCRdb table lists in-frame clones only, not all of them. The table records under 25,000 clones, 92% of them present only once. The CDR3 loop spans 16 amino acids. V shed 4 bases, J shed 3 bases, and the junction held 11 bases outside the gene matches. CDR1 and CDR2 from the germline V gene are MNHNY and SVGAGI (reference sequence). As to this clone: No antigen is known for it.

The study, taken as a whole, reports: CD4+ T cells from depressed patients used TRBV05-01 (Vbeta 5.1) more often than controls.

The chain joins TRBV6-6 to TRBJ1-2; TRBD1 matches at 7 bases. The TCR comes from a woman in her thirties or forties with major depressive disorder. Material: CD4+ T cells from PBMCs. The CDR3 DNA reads TGTGCCAGCAGTTCGGTGGACAGGCGGCAAGACTATGGCTACACCTTC. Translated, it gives CASSSVDRRQDYGYTF.